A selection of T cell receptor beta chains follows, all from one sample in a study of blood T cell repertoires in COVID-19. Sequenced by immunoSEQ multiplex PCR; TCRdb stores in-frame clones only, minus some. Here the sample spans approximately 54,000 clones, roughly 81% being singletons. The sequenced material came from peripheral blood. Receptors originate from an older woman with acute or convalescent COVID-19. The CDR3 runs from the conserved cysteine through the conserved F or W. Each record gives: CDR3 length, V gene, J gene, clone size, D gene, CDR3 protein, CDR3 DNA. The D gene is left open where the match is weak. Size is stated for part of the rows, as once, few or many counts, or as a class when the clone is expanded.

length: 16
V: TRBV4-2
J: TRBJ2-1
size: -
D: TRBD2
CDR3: CASSQDLAGVLNEQFF
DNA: TGTGCCAGCAGCCAAGATCTAGCGGGAGTGCTAAATGAGCAGTTCTTC

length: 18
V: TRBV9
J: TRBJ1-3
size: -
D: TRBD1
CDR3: CASSVTLPGQGSGNTIYF
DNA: TGTGCCAGCAGCGTAACCCTCCCTGGACAGGGCTCTGGAAACACCATATATTTT

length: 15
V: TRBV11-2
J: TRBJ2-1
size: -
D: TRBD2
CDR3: CASSLSGSSYNEQFF
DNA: TGTGCCAGCAGCTTAAGCGGGAGCTCCTACAATGAGCAGTTCTTC

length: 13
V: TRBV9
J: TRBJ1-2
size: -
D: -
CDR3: CASSVDGLGGYTF
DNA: TGTGCCAGCAGCGTAGACGGGTTAGGCGGCTACACCTTC

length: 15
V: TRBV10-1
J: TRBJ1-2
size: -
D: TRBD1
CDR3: CASSDRSGGDHGYTF
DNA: TGCGCCAGCAGTGACCGATCAGGGGGCGATCATGGCTACACCTTC

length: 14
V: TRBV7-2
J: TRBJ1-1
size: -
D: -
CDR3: CASSLTGSGTEAFF
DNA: TGTGCCAGCAGCTTAACAGGGTCGGGCACTGAAGCTTTCTTT

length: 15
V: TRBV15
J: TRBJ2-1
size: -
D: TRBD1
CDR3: CATSKRGPTDNEQFF
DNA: TGTGCCACCAGCAAAAGGGGGCCAACGGACAATGAGCAGTTCTTC

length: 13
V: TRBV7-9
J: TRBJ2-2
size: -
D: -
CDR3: CASSPGDSTELFF
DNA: TGTGCCAGCAGCCCCGGGGACTCCACGGAGCTGTTTTTT

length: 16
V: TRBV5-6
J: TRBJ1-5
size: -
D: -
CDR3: CASSLLQGLSDQPQHF
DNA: TGTGCCAGCAGCTTGCTCCAGGGCTTGAGCGATCAGCCCCAGCATTTT

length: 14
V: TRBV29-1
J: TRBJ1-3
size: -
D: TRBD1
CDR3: CSVSGTGAGNTIYF
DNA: TGCAGCGTATCCGGGACAGGGGCTGGAAACACCATATATTTT

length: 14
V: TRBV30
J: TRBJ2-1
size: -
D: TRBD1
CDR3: CAWSQGQGDNEQFF
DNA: TGTGCCTGGAGTCAGGGACAGGGGGACAATGAGCAGTTCTTC

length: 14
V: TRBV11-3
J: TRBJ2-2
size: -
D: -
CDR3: CASSLDGEPGELFF
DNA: TGTGCCAGCAGCTTAGATGGGGAGCCCGGGGAGCTGTTTTTT

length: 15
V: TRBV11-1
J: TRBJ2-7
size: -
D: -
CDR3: CASSWDTFSSEEQYF
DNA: TGTGCCAGCAGCTGGGACACCTTTTCATCGGAGGAGCAGTACTTC

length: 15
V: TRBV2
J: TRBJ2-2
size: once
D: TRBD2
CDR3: CASSRAGVGTGELFF
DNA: TGTGCCAGCTCTAGGGCGGGAGTAGGGACCGGGGAGCTGTTTTTT

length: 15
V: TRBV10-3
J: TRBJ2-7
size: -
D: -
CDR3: CAISEGGGGYYEQYF
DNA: TGTGCCATCAGTGAGGGCGGAGGAGGCTATTACGAGCAGTACTTC

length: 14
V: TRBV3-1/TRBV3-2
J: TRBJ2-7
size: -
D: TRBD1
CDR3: CASSQGPQGDEQYF
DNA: TGTGCCAGCAGCCAAGGCCCCCAGGGGGACGAGCAGTACTTC

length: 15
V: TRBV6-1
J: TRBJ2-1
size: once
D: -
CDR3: CASSEEPPGVNEQFF
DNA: TGTGCCAGCAGTGAAGAGCCCCCCGGAGTCAATGAGCAGTTCTTC